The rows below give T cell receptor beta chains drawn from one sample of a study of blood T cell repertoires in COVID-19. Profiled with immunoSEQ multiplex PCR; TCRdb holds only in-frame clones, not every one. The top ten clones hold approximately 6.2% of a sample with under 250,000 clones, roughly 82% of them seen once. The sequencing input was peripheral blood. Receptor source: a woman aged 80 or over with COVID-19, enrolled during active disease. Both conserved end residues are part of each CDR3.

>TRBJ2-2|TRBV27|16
CASRPWGGGNTGELFF
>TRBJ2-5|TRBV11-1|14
CASSPPDRAGTQYF
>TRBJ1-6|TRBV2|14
CASKVKQDNSPLHF
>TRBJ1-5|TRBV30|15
CAWTRQGSSNQPQHF
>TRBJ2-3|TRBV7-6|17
CASSSDRLAGLTDTQYF
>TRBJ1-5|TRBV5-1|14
CASSPTGLVQPQHF
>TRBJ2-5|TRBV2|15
CASTEQGRDGETQYF
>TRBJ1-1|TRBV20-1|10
CSAPQVEAFF
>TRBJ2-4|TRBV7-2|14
CASSHGGGKNIQYF
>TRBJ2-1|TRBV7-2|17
CASSFPKGDRAYNEQFF
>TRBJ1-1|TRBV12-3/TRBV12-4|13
CASSGQLETEAFF
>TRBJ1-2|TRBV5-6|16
CASSPEDRGYYYGYTF
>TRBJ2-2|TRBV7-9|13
CASSLERTGELFF
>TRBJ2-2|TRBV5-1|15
CASSLEQVASGELFF
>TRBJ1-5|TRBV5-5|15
CASSLGVTGNQPQHF
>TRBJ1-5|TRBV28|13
CASNGQRAGPQHF
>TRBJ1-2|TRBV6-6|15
CASSQTGGEHYGYTF
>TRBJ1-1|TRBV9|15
CASSARSTGGTEAFF
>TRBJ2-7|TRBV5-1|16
CASSPNLAGASYEQYF
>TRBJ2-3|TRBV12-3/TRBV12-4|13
CASSLGGTGTQYF
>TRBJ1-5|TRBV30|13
CAWSDTHEKPQHF
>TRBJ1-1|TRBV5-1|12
CASSSNRHEAFF
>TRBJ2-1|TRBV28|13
CASISTGHNEQFF
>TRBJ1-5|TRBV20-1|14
CSASSQGMNQPQHF
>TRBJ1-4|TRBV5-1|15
CASSPSTGFGEKLFF
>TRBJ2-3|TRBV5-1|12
CASSLTTDTQYF
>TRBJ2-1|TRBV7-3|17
CASSTDGTSGSYNEQFF
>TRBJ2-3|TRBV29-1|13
CSGGGDSADTQYF
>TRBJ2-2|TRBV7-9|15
CASSLGQGNTGELFF
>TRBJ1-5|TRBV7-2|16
CASSLGYAEGNQPQHF
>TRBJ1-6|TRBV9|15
CASSEGDRENSPLHF
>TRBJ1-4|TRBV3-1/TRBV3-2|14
CASSQREGGEKLFF
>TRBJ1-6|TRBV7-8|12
CASSLSDSPLHF
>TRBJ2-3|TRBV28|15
CASRVAGGSTDTQYF